The TCR beta chain under discussion was sequenced for a study of blood T cells in healthy people across ages. Study observations and caveats: Diversity estimated from one million T cells was considered an underestimate.

As to this clonotype: The antigen is undetermined. A junction boundary mismatches the germline segment, possibly from a read error.

Alongside a J-beta primer mix, a sample-barcoded 5' primer served in a second PCR lasting roughly 7 to 11 cycles. With 12 random nucleotides, a template-switch adaptor tagged each individual cDNA molecule. TCRdb itself ran the 5' RACE reads through MiXCR, one entry per CDR3 protein. The sample contains 550,000 to 650,000 distinct CDR3 sequences, approximately 30% of which appear only once. This CDR3 region has 15 residues. Per the germline V gene, CDR1 is LGHDT and CDR2 is YNNKEL (reference sequence). This rearrangement joins TRBV3-1 to TRBJ1-2; 7 positions match TRBD1. This clonotype originated in a woman older than 75 in good health. The specimen sequenced was blood. The DNA of the CDR3 is TGTACCAGCAGTCAATGGGACAGACTTAACTATGGTTACACCTTC. It yields the protein CTSSQWDRLNYGYTF.